Presented here are 3 T cell receptor beta chains from one specimen sequenced in a study of identical twins. TCRdb re-analysed the 5' RACE reads in MiXCR, keeping a single row per CDR3 protein. The sample shows some 440,000 distinct CDR3 sequences, 24% of them seen only once. These same records also appear under a second study, on T cells expressing NK-cell markers.

The source material was CD4+ T cells sorted from blood. These receptors were taken from a woman in her late teens or twenties in good health.

This clonotype came up a few times. This chain uses TRBV5-1 with TRBJ2-3; 7 bases are shared with TRBD1. This CDR3 spans 17 amino acids. The V gene end was trimmed by 1 base and the J gene end by 2 bases; junction bases not matched to a gene: 10. The germline CDR1 and CDR2 sequences are SGHRS and YFSETQ. DNA of the CDR3: TGCGCCAGCAGCTTGCACCTGGGACAGAGTTTCACAGATACGCAGTATTTT. It is translated as CASSLHLGQSFTDTQYF. The entire variable domain, with the rest obtained from reference TRBV5-1 and TRBJ2-3, is as follows: KAGVTQTPRYLIKTRGQQVTLSCSPISGHRSVSWYQQTPGQGLQFLFEYFSETQRNKGNFPGRFSGRQFSNSRSEMNVSTLELGDSALYLCASSLHLGQSFTDTQYFGPGTRLTVL.

The V and J genes are TRBV7-8 and TRBJ2-3, with TRBD2 matching 7 bases. Germline V gene data show CDR1 as SGHVS and CDR2 as FQNEAQ. Trimming took 5 bases from V and 2 from J; bases not matched to a gene: 13. CDR3 length: 17 amino acids. CDR3 nucleotide sequence: TGTGCCAGCAGCCTCCTAATCACGGGACTACCCACAGATACGCAGTATTTT. It translates to CASSLLITGLPTDTQYF.

The rearrangement uses TRBV18 and TRBJ2-2, with 8 bases aligning to TRBD1. Germline CDR1 and CDR2: KGHSH and LQKENI. After removal of 3 bases from V and 2 bases from J, the junction contained 5 bases not matched to a gene. This CDR3 comprises 16 residues. The CDR3 reads CASSPLTGANTGELFF. The DNA for the CDR3 is TGTGCCAGCTCACCCCTGACAGGGGCCAACACCGGGGAGCTGTTTTTT.